One sample yielded the 4 T cell receptor beta chains listed below, sequenced in a study of T cell responses to AZD1222 COVID-19 vaccine listed by TCRdb under 2021. The library was made by the immunoSEQ multiplex PCR assay. TCRdb provides this immuneACCESS table in a form limited to in-frame rearrangements. Some clones are lacking; in checked studies, under half of them reflect an unresolved V gene, and why the rest are absent is not known. The sample table holds roughly 200,000 clones, of which approximately 90% were seen once. The top ten clones comprise more than 1.5% of the sample. This specimen's time point label, per the study, means: about 28 days (+/-7) after the second vaccine dose. Sequences were derived from peripheral blood, sampled 28 days after the second AZD1222 dose. The receptors originated from an adult who received the AZD1222 COVID-19 vaccine.

The chain employs TRBV4-1 and TRBJ2-7; 8 bases are a match to TRBD2. Germline-derived CDR1 and CDR2 are MGHRA and YSYEKL. Germline trimming cut 0 bases from V and 6 bases from J; bases unmatched to any gene: 10. The CDR3 length is 16 residues. The CDR3 DNA reads TGCGCCAGCAGCCAAGATCCAAGGGGGACTAGTCTCGAGCAGTACTTC. Its protein product is CASSQDPRGTSLEQYF.

Turning to this clone: This sample also contains other DNA sequences that code for the same CDR3. The chain is built from TRBV15 and TRBJ1-4; D gene ambiguous. The CDR3 is made up of 13 amino acids. CDR1 is LNHNV and CDR2 is YYDKDF in the germline V gene (reference sequence). V was shortened by 1 base and J by 10 bases, with 10 bases between the two germline ends. The CDR3, as DNA: TGTGCCACCAGCAGAGGAGAAGGGCGAAAACTGTTTTTT. Its protein product is CATSRGEGRKLFF.

The rearrangement uses TRBV6-5 and TRBJ1-5; the match to TRBD1 covers 7 bases. The CDR3 is 14 amino acids. The V gene end was trimmed by 6 bases and the J gene end by 6 bases; junction bases not matched to a gene: 8. CDR1 is MNHEY and CDR2 is SVGAGI in the germline V gene. The CDR3 loop reads CASRRQGLGQPQHF. The CDR3 DNA reads as TGTGCCAGCAGACGACAGGGATTAGGTCAGCCCCAGCATTTT.

The DNA of the CDR3 is TGTGCCAGCCAGGGACAGGGGGGCACTGAAGCTTTCTTT. This translates into CASQGQGGTEAFF. This rearrangement joins TRBV6-5 to TRBJ1-1, with TRBD1 matching 11 bases. V shed 8 bases and J 4 bases; nucleotides not matched to a gene: 3. Germline lookup yields CDR1 MNHEY and CDR2 SVGAGI. There are 13 residues in the CDR3.